This T cell receptor beta chain derives from a study of long-term antiretroviral therapy in people with HIV. Study outcomes and limitations: Before ART, certain clones expanded, and these dominated the repertoire at all time points.

Investigators performed immunoSEQ version v3.0 at survey level. Assay: immunoSEQ multiplex PCR; the TCRdb copy retains only in-frame clones and omits some. The sample lists 20,000 to 25,000 clones; over 75% were seen once. The samples, holding roughly 0.9-11 million cryopreserved PBMC, were thawed before DNA extraction was carried out. CDR1 is LGHNA, CDR2 YNFKEQ, per germline. This CDR3 comprises 18 residues. The V gene lost 0 bases and the J gene lost 4 bases, with 21 bases spanning the gap. A remark on this clone: As yet, its antigen is unknown.

The chain is built from TRBV4-2 and TRBJ1-2; D may be TRBD1 (6 bases). The input for sequencing was unsorted PBMCs, taken 1.5 years after starting antiretroviral therapy. The clonotype was recovered from a man aged 25 to 40 with HIV. The CDR3: CASSQESGGRVTIYGYTF. In nucleotides, the CDR3 is TGTGCCAGCAGCCAAGAGTCGGGGGGCCGGGTAACGATCTATGGCTACACCTTC.